This T cell receptor beta chain came from a study of blood T cell repertoires in COVID-19. Study at large: Acute-phase and convalescent COVID-19 samples originated in the United States, Italy and Spain. Nucleic acid was either cDNA or gDNA, and it came from T cells, B-cell-depleted T cells, or PBMCs.

Germline V gene data show CDR1 as MNHEY and CDR2 as SVGAGI. This CDR3 has 15 amino acids. V lost 6 bases, J lost 7 bases, and 3 bases stayed unmatched. Authors' methods: Counts of nucleated cells, estimated from reference gene primer amplification, were obtained. Produced via immunoSEQ multiplex PCR; TCRdb's table is partial and in-frame only. V, J and clone size reflect that table, while D and trimming were determined from the DNA. The sample lists 30,000 to 40,000 clones; approximately 90% were seen once. This TCR came from a man in his forties or fifties with active or convalescent COVID-19. Sequenced input: peripheral blood. This chain joins TRBV6-5 and TRBJ2-2; TRBD2 agrees at 15 bases. Here the CDR3 reads CASRGLAGGNGELFF. The CDR3 nucleotides are TGTGCCAGCAGAGGACTAGCGGGAGGGAACGGGGAGCTGTTTTTT.